This record concerns one TCR beta chain sequence. A read error may produce the germline difference seen at one junction end. As handled by the study authors: Reference gene primer amplification in the assay estimated nucleated cell counts. The protocol was immunoSEQ multiplex PCR, while the TCRdb copy is restricted to in-frame clones and leaves out a portion. The V and J calls and clone size are taken from that table; D and trimming were inferred from the DNA. The sample lists roughly 74,000 clones, around 89% occurring once. The length of the CDR3 is 14 residues. Germline lookup yields CDR1 SGHTA and CDR2 FQGNSA. This sample stems from a study of blood T cell repertoires in COVID-19.

The chain has TRBV7-2 and TRBJ2-7; 7 nucleotides agree with TRBD2. This sequence originates from a woman aged 45-59 years with acute COVID-19. Sample: PBMCs or T cells enriched from blood (not recorded which). Written as DNA, the CDR3 is TGTGCCAGCAGCTTAGGGGGAAGATTAGCGGGTGTTGACTTC. As protein: CASSLGGRLAGVDF.